Shown below are 4 T cell receptor beta chains from a single sample sequenced in a study of molecular identifiers for immune sequencing clone quantification. One entry per CDR3 protein results from TCRdb running MiXCR on the PCR reads. The sample contains 460,000 or so distinct CDR3 sequences, about 25% of which appear only once. Sequencing was carried out using naive CD8+ T cells from blood, with Jurkat cell RNA spiked in. Subset of the sample: FACS-sorted CD8+CD4-CCR7+CD45RA+ naive T cells. The receptor source for this set is a human donor in good health. Some libraries in this study had Jurkat cell RNA spiked in.

On this clonotype itself: The junction shows a germline mismatch at one end, possibly a read error. The chain joins TRBV29-1 to TRBJ1-1; no reliable D call. The length of the CDR3 is 10 residues. Germline V gives CDR1 SQVTM, CDR2 ANQGSEA. The CDR3 protein is CGVVVVVAFF. In DNA, the CDR3 is TGCGGCGTTGTCGTCGTGGTGGCTTTCTTT.

The V call is TRBV7-9, the J call TRBJ1-2; possibly TRBD1 for D (5 bases). Per germline, CDR1 SEHNR and CDR2 FQNEAQ (reference sequence). V lost 3 bases and J 3 bases, leaving 14 bases between the germline ends. There are 15 residues in the CDR3. The CDR3 nucleotides read TGTGCCAGCAGCTTCCCCCCACAGGAACACTATGGCTACACCTTC. This gives the protein CASSFPPQEHYGYTF.

Of note for this clonotype: This CDR3 fails to terminate in the conserved phenylalanine or tryptophan, so it likely reflects a read error. The genes are TRBV20-1 and TRBJ2-3, with 11 bases identical to TRBD2. The ends lost 2 bases at V and 0 bases at J; junction bases unmatched: 13. Germline V lookup: CDR1 DFQATT, CDR2 SNEGSKA (reference sequence). The length of the CDR3 is 19 residues. The CDR3 region is CSARSGLAGFLASTDTQYS. In nucleotides, the CDR3 is TGCAGTGCTAGATCCGGACTAGCGGGTTTTCTTGCTAGCACAGATACGCAGTATTCT.

The genes are TRBV12-5 and TRBJ2-3, with 7 bases matching TRBD2. CDR1 LGHNT and CDR2 FRNRAP come from the germline V gene. The CDR3 has 14 residues. V dropped 8 bases and J dropped 5; count of bases not matched to a gene: 10. The DNA of the CDR3 is TGTGCTAGTCGGGGGGAGGGATGGAAAGATACGCAGTATTTT. Protein: CASRGEGWKDTQYF.